This passage covers 32 T cell receptor beta chains from one sample sequenced in a study of molecular identifiers for immune sequencing clone quantification. From the PCR reads, TCRdb called clonotypes with MiXCR, one entry per CDR3 protein. The repertoire holds about 640,000 distinct CDR3 sequences, with roughly 21% as singletons. The specimen was naive CD8+ T cells from blood, with Jurkat cell RNA spiked in. Subset given: FACS-sorted CD8+CD4-CCR7+CD45RA+ naive T cells. The receptors derive from a human donor in good health. Some libraries in this study had Jurkat cell RNA spiked in.

Of note for this clonotype: Given a much more abundant clone one base away, this may be a read error. The conserved phenylalanine or tryptophan is not found at the CDR3 terminus, so this likely reflects a read error. The chain uses TRBV13 and TRBJ2-6; D may be TRBD1 (5 bases). Deletions cut 4 bases from V and 0 bases from J, with 10 bases between. Germline values: CDR1 PRHDT, CDR2 FYEKMQ (reference sequence). This CDR3 region has 16 residues. CDR3 loop: CASSSRQPSGANVLTL. DNA of the CDR3: TGTGCCAGCAGCTCCAGACAGCCCTCTGGGGCCAACGTCCTGACTCTC.

The sample holds many counts of this clonotype. The gene calls are TRBV7-9 and TRBJ2-7; TRBD1 might be the D (6 bases). V shed 5 bases and J shed 0 bases, with 8 bases lying between them. Germline lookup yields CDR1 SEHNR and CDR2 FQNEAQ (reference sequence). The length of the CDR3 is 13 residues. CDR3 bases: TGTGCCAGCAGCACGGACAGCTCCTACGAGCAGTACTTC. It codes for CASSTDSSYEQYF. The whole variable domain, remainder taken from reference TRBV7-9 and TRBJ2-7, is DTGVSQNPRHKITKRGQNVTFRCDPISEHNRLYWYRQTLGQGPEFLTYFQNEAQLEKSRLLSDRFSAERPKGSFSTLEIQRTEQGDSAMYLCASSTDSSYEQYFGPGTRLTVT.

Notes on this clonotype: A clone one base away is much larger, so this may be a read error. The chain has TRBV12-3 or TRBV12-4 and TRBJ1-4; the D gene is possibly TRBD1 (6 bases). CDR3 length: 15 residues. The CDR3 DNA reads as TGTGCCAGCAGTACCGGGACACCAACTAATGAAAAACTGCTTTTT. It is translated as CASSTGTPTNEKLLF.

This clonotype was seen ten or more times. The CDR3 loop reads CASSPMGTGELFF. The CDR3 nucleotides read TGTGCCAGCAGTCCCATGGGCACCGGGGAGCTGTTTTTT. This chain links TRBV12-3 or TRBV12-4 with TRBJ2-2; D remains unclear. Trimming stripped 5 bases from V and 4 bases from J, with 8 bases between. This CDR3 contains 13 residues.

This clonotype was counted at least ten times. The rearrangement links TRBV6-2 or TRBV6-3 to TRBJ1-5; D is unresolved. Germline values: CDR1 MNHEY, CDR2 SVGEGT. V shed 6 bases and J shed 0 bases, with 21 bases lying between them. There are 18 residues in the CDR3. This chain's CDR3 is CASSHPSTRAYSNQPQHF. The CDR3 DNA reads as TGTGCCAGCAGCCACCCCAGCACCCGAGCTTATAGCAATCAGCCCCAGCATTTT.

The V and J genes are TRBV7-9 and TRBJ2-7; 7 positions agree with TRBD2. The germline V gene has CDR1 SEHNR and CDR2 FQNEAQ (reference sequence). The CDR3 is 17 residues long. V lost 6 bases to trimming and J lost 3 bases; unmatched junction nucleotides: 17. CDR3 sequence: CASSGLEMGARNYEQYF. The CDR3 bases are TGTGCCAGCAGTGGACTAGAAATGGGCGCTAGGAACTACGAGCAGTACTTC. The entire variable domain, with the rest obtained from reference TRBV7-9 and TRBJ2-7, is as follows: DTGVSQNPRHKITKRGQNVTFRCDPISEHNRLYWYRQTLGQGPEFLTYFQNEAQLEKSRLLSDRFSAERPKGSFSTLEIQRTEQGDSAMYLCASSGLEMGARNYEQYFGPGTRLTVT.

Worth noting for this clonotype: Since a much larger clone is just one base distant, this may be a read error. The genes are TRBV6-5 and TRBJ1-2; weak D call: TRBD1 (5 bases). There are 14 residues in the CDR3. Germline values: CDR1 MNHEY, CDR2 SVGAGI. Here the CDR3 reads CDSSYSKAGTGYTF. CDR3 nucleotides: TGTGACAGCAGTTACTCGAAGGCAGGGACTGGCTACACCTTC.

This clonotype was found a few times. The rearrangement links TRBV2 to TRBJ1-2, with a tentative D call TRBD1 (6 bases). The CDR3 extends over 15 amino acids. V dropped 8 bases and J dropped 8 bases, with 24 bases sitting between them. CDR1 and CDR2 (germline): SNHLY, FYNNEI. DNA for the CDR3: TGTGCCAGCCTCCAAGGGAGACAGGATTTCTCCGGCTACACCTTC. Protein sequence: CASLQGRQDFSGYTF.

This clonotype has ten or more counts. The chain is built from TRBV5-1 and TRBJ2-7; 9 bases map to TRBD1. Trimming took 4 bases from V and 2 from J; bases not matched to a gene: 10. The germline CDR1 and CDR2 sequences are SGHRS and YFSETQ. This CDR3 has 16 residues. CDR3 in amino acids: CASSKTTGTGPYEQYF. The CDR3 DNA reads as TGCGCCAGCAGCAAAACAACCGGGACAGGGCCCTACGAGCAGTACTTC.

In regard to this clonotype: The final CDR3 position lacks the conserved phenylalanine or tryptophan, pointing to a likely read error. This chain joins TRBV12-3 or TRBV12-4 and TRBJ2-7; D ambiguous. This CDR3 contains 12 residues. The V and J ends lost 3 bases and 4 bases respectively, with 7 bases between them. Here the CDR3 DNA reads TGTGCCAGCAGTTTTAACTCGTACGAGCAGTACTAC. Amino acid sequence: CASSFNSYEQYY.

This clonotype has ten or more counts. J is TRBJ1-1 and V is TRBV10-3; a possible D gene is TRBD1 (5 bases). Per germline, CDR1 ENHRY and CDR2 SYGVKD. This CDR3 contains 14 residues. V was clipped by 0 bases and J by 8 bases, with 13 bases between them. In DNA form, the CDR3 reads TGTGCCATCAGTGAGTCGGCAGGGTCGGGCGAAGCTTTCTTT. Its translation: CAISESAGSGEAFF.

This clonotype was seen repeatedly, ten times or more. V gene TRBV20-1 combines with J gene TRBJ2-7; D call uncertain. CDR3 length: 13 residues. The V end lost 3 bases, the J end lost 2 bases, and 11 bases lay between the germline ends. CDR1 and CDR2 from the germline V gene are DFQATT and SNEGSKA (reference sequence). CDR3: CSARNPQTYEQYF. The CDR3 region has the DNA TGCAGTGCTAGGAATCCACAAACCTACGAGCAGTACTTC.

A note on this clonotype: This could be a read error, since a much larger clone is one nucleotide away. The chain combines TRBV28 with TRBJ1-2; possible D gene TRBD1, 5 bases. This CDR3 has 15 amino acids. Trimming left V 2 bases short and J 4 bases short, with 14 bases between. The germline V gene encodes CDR1 MDHEN and CDR2 SYDVKM. The CDR3 protein is CASSLRSGSLYGYTF. The CDR3 DNA follows: TGTGCCAGCAGTTTACGGTCAGGGAGCCTCTATGGCTACACCTTC.

This clonotype was observed many times. The J gene is TRBJ2-1, the V gene TRBV28, with 7 bases that match TRBD1. V lost 7 bases to trimming and J lost 0 bases; unmatched junction nucleotides: 3. CDR1 and CDR2 (germline): MDHEN, SYDVKM. CDR3 length: 14 amino acids. The CDR3 DNA sequence: TGTGCCAGCAAGTGGGACAGCTCCTACAATGAGCAGTTCTTC. The encoded protein is CASKWDSSYNEQFF.

This clonotype was found a few times. J is TRBJ1-2 and V is TRBV6-6; the match to TRBD1 covers 7 bases. CDR3 size: 17 residues. From germline, CDR1 is MNHNY and CDR2 SVGAGI (reference sequence). V trimming: 2 bases; J trimming: 2 bases; junction bases outside the gene matches: 11. The CDR3 nucleotides are TGTGCCAGCAGTTACACGAAAACAGGGGAAAAAAACTATGGCTACACCTTC. Encoded protein: CASSYTKTGEKNYGYTF.

A single count supports this clonotype. Germline and junction disagree at one end, which may indicate a read error. CDR3 sequence (DNA): TGTGCCAGTGGCCGGGGGGGGGCAGACAATGAGCAGCTCTTC. Amino acid sequence: CASGRGGADNEQLF. The chain couples TRBV19 to TRBJ2-1; 8 bases agree with TRBD2. Germline assignment: CDR1 LNHDA and CDR2 SQIVND (reference sequence). The length of the CDR3 is 14 residues.

This clonotype was seen more than once but under ten times. V is TRBV5-3 and J is TRBJ2-7, with unresolved D. TRBV5-3 is an open reading frame, and its role is uncertain. The ends were cut back, 8 bases at V and 2 bases at J, with 8 bases in the middle. This CDR3 spans 11 amino acids. The CDR3 bases are TGTGCCAGCAGCCAGCCCTACGAGCAGTACTTC. It yields the protein CASSQPYEQYF.

This clonotype was detected only a few times. It is likely a read error, because the conserved phenylalanine at the end of the CDR3 is missing. No DNA is shown, since the ends of the CDR3 on it are uncertain; the CDR3 is the one TCRdb lists. The chain combines TRBV5-6 with TRBJ1-1. The CDR3 adds up to 11 amino acids, both ends counted. Germline V gives CDR1 SGHDT, CDR2 YYEEEE. This CDR3 is CASSLGRLGDI.

The V call is TRBV27, the J call TRBJ1-5; 7 nucleotides align to TRBD1. V lost 5 bases and J lost 9; bases outside the gene matches: 4. CDR3 length: 12 amino acids. The germline CDR1 and CDR2 sequences are MNHEY and SMNVEV (reference sequence). The CDR3 here is CASSQGGRPQHF. CDR3 sequence (DNA): TGTGCCAGCAGTCAGGGGGGTCGGCCCCAGCATTTT.

A few counts support this clonotype. The J gene is TRBJ2-1, the V gene TRBV27; 12 bases are a match to TRBD2. Germline-derived CDR1 and CDR2 are MNHEY and SMNVEV (reference sequence). The CDR3 sequence is 16 residues long. V lost 6 bases and J lost 0; bases outside the gene matches: 3. The CDR3 region is CASRETSGSSYNEQFF. The CDR3 DNA is TGTGCCAGCAGGGAGACTAGCGGGAGCTCCTACAATGAGCAGTTCTTC.

The sample holds many counts of this clonotype. This chain links TRBV7-9 with TRBJ2-3; D gene uncertain. CDR1 and CDR2 from the germline V gene are SEHNR and FQNEAQ (reference sequence). Trimming removed 5 bases at V and 1 base at J, with 13 bases between. The CDR3 is made up of 15 amino acids. In DNA, the CDR3 is TGTGCCAGCAGCACCGGTCTCATGGGCACAGATACGCAGTATTTT. This translates into CASSTGLMGTDTQYF.

This clonotype was detected a few times. The V gene is TRBV9, the J gene TRBJ2-1, with TRBD1 identical over 7 bases. With 8 bases clipped from V and 0 bases from J, the junction kept 2 bases outside the gene matches. The CDR3 runs to 13 residues. The germline gives CDR1 SGDLS, CDR2 YYNGEE. The CDR3 sequence is CASGTDSYNEQFF. Written as DNA, the CDR3 is TGTGCCAGTGGGACAGACTCCTACAATGAGCAGTTCTTC. Full variable domain (outside the CDR3, taken from reference TRBV9 and TRBJ2-1): DSGVTQTPKHLITATGQRVTLRCSPRSGDLSVYWYQQSLDQGLQFLIQYYNGEERAKGNILERFSAQQFPDLHSELNLSSLELGDSALYFCASGTDSYNEQFFGPGTRLTVL.

The V gene is TRBV2, the J gene TRBJ1-5, with a possible D match to TRBD1 (6 bases). CDR3 length: 14 amino acids. Looked up from germline, CDR1 is SNHLY and CDR2 is FYNNEI. V was pared by 3 bases and J by 5 bases, with 11 bases between. In DNA form, the CDR3 reads TGTGCCAGCAGTGACTTACAGGGTGATCAGCCCCAGCATTTT. Protein: CASSDLQGDQPQHF. Full variable domain (remainder filled in from reference TRBV2 and TRBJ1-5): EPEVTQTPSHQVTQMGQEVILRCVPISNHLYFYWYRQILGQKVEFLVSFYNNEISEKSEIFDDQFSVERPDGSNFTLKIRSTKLEDSAMYFCASSDLQGDQPQHFGDGTRLSIL.

Turning to this clonotype: This sequence may be a read error, since a much larger clone differs from it by one base. The chain is built from TRBV13 and TRBJ2-7; no definite D call. Trimming removed 8 bases at V and 0 bases at J, with 8 bases between. Germline-derived CDR1 and CDR2 are PRHDT and FYEKMQ (reference sequence). The CDR3 is made up of 12 amino acids. CDR3 bases: TGTGCCAGCCGCTACAACTCCTACGAGCAGTACTTC. This gives the protein CASRYNSYEQYF. Combining the CDR3 with reference TRBV13 and TRBJ2-7 gives the whole variable domain AAGVIQSPRHLIKEKRETATLKCYPIPRHDTVYWYQQGPGQDPQFLISFYEKMQSDKGSIPDRFSAQQFSDYHSELNMSSLELGDSALYFCASRYNSYEQYFGPGTRLTVT.

Many counts were recorded for this clonotype. The CDR3 DNA reads as TGTGCCAGCAGCGTAGGAGCCGGCCAGCCCCAGCATTTT. It translates to CASSVGAGQPQHF. The rearrangement uses TRBV9 and TRBJ1-5; D unresolved. Trimming took 0 bases from V and 7 from J, leaving 8 bases between them. The length of the CDR3 is 13 residues. Germline CDR1 is SGDLS and CDR2 is YYNGEE.

This clonotype occurred a few times. The chain has TRBV2 and TRBJ2-7; weak D call: TRBD1 (5 bases). The germline gives CDR1 SNHLY, CDR2 FYNNEI. This CDR3 contains 13 residues. V dropped 7 bases and J dropped 2 bases, with 12 bases sitting between them. CDR3 sequence (DNA): TGTGCCAGCACAGGGTATCCAACCTACGAGCAGTACTTC. The encoded protein is CASTGYPTYEQYF. Combining the CDR3 with reference TRBV2 and TRBJ2-7 gives the whole variable domain EPEVTQTPSHQVTQMGQEVILRCVPISNHLYFYWYRQILGQKVEFLVSFYNNEISEKSEIFDDQFSVERPDGSNFTLKIRSTKLEDSAMYFCASTGYPTYEQYFGPGTRLTVT.

The V gene is TRBV15, the J gene TRBJ2-3; 7 nucleotides line up with TRBD2. J was trimmed by 2 bases and V by 5 bases; bases with no gene match: 16. Germline loops: CDR1 LNHNV, CDR2 YYDKDF (reference sequence). The CDR3 consists of 18 residues. CDR3 nucleotide sequence: TGTGCCACCAGCGCTAGGGGTGGGAGGGCCTACTACACAGATACGCAGTATTTT. Translating it yields CATSARGGRAYYTDTQYF.

This clonotype turned up a few times. The chain uses TRBV7-2 and TRBJ2-7, with no clear D. This CDR3 is built from 14 residues. Looked up from germline, CDR1 is SGHTA and CDR2 is FQGNSA. The ends were cut back, 5 bases at V and 3 bases at J, with 14 bases in the middle. The CDR3: CASSPEPLIYEQYF. DNA of the CDR3: TGTGCCAGCAGCCCAGAACCCTTAATCTACGAGCAGTACTTC.

This clonotype came up a few times. The J gene is TRBJ2-7, the V gene TRBV9; no clear D gene. Germline CDR1 is SGDLS and CDR2 is YYNGEE. Trimming left V 4 bases short and J 2 bases short, with 13 bases between. The CDR3 has 14 residues. CDR3 region: CASSTSDGPYEQYF. DNA of the CDR3: TGTGCCAGCAGCACTTCGGACGGCCCCTACGAGCAGTACTTC.

This clonotype was counted ten times or more. The chain carries TRBV7-9 and TRBJ2-5, with D perhaps matching TRBD1 or TRBD2 (5 bases each). Trimming pared 2 bases from V and 0 bases from J, leaving 10 bases between. CDR1 is SEHNR, CDR2 FQNEAQ, per germline (reference sequence). The CDR3 is 15 residues long. The DNA for the CDR3 is TGTGCCAGCAGCTTAAGTGGGGGATACCAAGAGACCCAGTACTTC. Its translation is CASSLSGGYQETQYF.

Of note for this clonotype: A much larger clone differs by one base, so this may be a read error. The chain has TRBV27 and TRBJ1-1, with unresolved D. The V gene's germline CDR1 is MNHEY and CDR2 SMNVEV (reference sequence). Between the trimmed V and J ends, which lost 3 bases and 4 bases, there was a span of 18 bases. CDR3 length: 16 amino acids. CDR3 coding DNA: TGTGCCAGCAGTTTGTCGGCAGGCGCTTGGAGCACTGAAGCTTTCTTT. Protein sequence: CASSLSAGAWSTEAFF.

This clonotype was observed at least ten times. This chain connects TRBV12-3 or TRBV12-4 to TRBJ2-4; TRBD1 is a possible D gene (6 bases). The CDR3 is 20 amino acids. The V end lost 5 bases, the J end lost 0 bases, and 26 bases lay between the germline ends. The CDR3 bases are TGTGCCAGCAGTACATTACGAGAGGTTGCAGGGGAAGTAGCCAAAAACATTCAGTACTTC. Translating it yields CASSTLREVAGEVAKNIQYF.